One sample yielded the 15 T cell receptor beta chains listed below, sequenced in a study of blood T cell repertoires in COVID-19. The protocol was immunoSEQ multiplex PCR, while the TCRdb copy is restricted to in-frame clones and leaves out a portion. The table has 250,000 to 350,000 clones, about 89% seen once. The specimen was peripheral blood. These receptors were taken from a man aged 25 to 40 with acute or convalescent COVID-19.

The chain has TRBV4-1 and TRBJ2-1, with 12 bases matching TRBD2. The germline CDR1 and CDR2 sequences are MGHRA and YSYEKL. This CDR3 comprises 18 residues. Trimming removed 2 bases from V and 7 bases from J; junction bases left unmatched: 12. CDR3 bases: TGCGCCAGCAGCCAATTGGGGCGGGCTAGCGGGAGGGTTAATGAGCAGTTCTTC. This translates into CASSQLGRASGRVNEQFF.

The chain combines TRBV7-3 with TRBJ2-5; the D gene is possibly TRBD2 (6 bases). The CDR3 is made up of 13 amino acids. Trimming stripped 5 bases from V and 1 base from J, with 8 bases between. Germline values: CDR1 SGHTA, CDR2 FQGTGA. As DNA, the CDR3 is TGTGCCAGCAGCCGGGGGAGCCAAGAGACCCAGTACTTC. This gives the protein CASSRGSQETQYF.

CDR3 bases: TGTGCCAGCAGCCCTCAGGGGAGGGCCCCCACAGATACGCAGTATTTT. As protein: CASSPQGRAPTDTQYF. The gene calls are TRBV7-2 and TRBJ2-3; D perhaps matches TRBD2 (7 bases). The CDR3 loop spans 16 amino acids. V lost 5 bases, J lost 2 bases, and 17 bases lay in between. The V gene's germline CDR1 is SGHTA and CDR2 FQGNSA.

This rearrangement joins TRBV3-1 (or the pseudogene TRBV3-2) to TRBJ2-7, with a tentative D call TRBD2 (6 bases). CDR1 LGHDT and CDR2 YNNKEL come from the germline V gene (reference sequence). This CDR3 region has 14 residues. Trimming pared 4 bases from V and 6 bases from J, leaving 16 bases between. In DNA form, the CDR3 reads TGTGCCAGCAGCCCAGGACTACCGAAGCCCGAGCAGTACTTC. It encodes CASSPGLPKPEQYF.

The V call is TRBV14, the J call TRBJ2-3, with 10 positions matching TRBD1. Per germline, CDR1 SGHDN and CDR2 FVKESK. This CDR3 contains 16 residues. The ends lost 4 bases at V and 2 bases at J; junction bases unmatched: 6. CDR3 nucleotide sequence: TGTGCCAGCAGCCCCGGGACAGGGGCCGCCACAGATACGCAGTATTTT. The encoded protein is CASSPGTGAATDTQYF. Combining the CDR3 with reference TRBV14 and TRBJ2-3 gives the whole variable domain EAGVTQFPSHSVIEKGQTVTLRCDPISGHDNLYWYRRVMGKEIKFLLHFVKESKQDESGMPNNRFLAERTGGTYSTLKVQPAELEDSGVYFCASSPGTGAATDTQYFGPGTRLTVL.

This clone has just one count. The rearrangement links TRBV28 to TRBJ2-2; possibly TRBD1 for D (6 bases). The CDR3 is 16 amino acids. CDR1 is MDHEN, CDR2 SYDVKM, per germline. V lost 4 bases and J lost 7, with 19 bases in between. Here the CDR3 DNA reads TGTGCCAGCAGTTCTCCCTCAGGGGCCCGGGGCGGGGAGCTGTTTTTT. It yields the protein CASSSPSGARGGELFF.

The genes are TRBV7-3 and TRBJ1-4, with D perhaps matching TRBD1 (5 bases). V gave up 2 bases and J gave up 8 bases, with 15 bases separating them. Germline V gene lookup returns CDR1 SGHTA and CDR2 FQGTGA. The CDR3 spans 15 residues. The CDR3 sequence is CASSLLGTAEEKLFF. For the CDR3, the DNA is TGTGCCAGCAGCTTACTAGGGACTGCGGAGGAAAAACTGTTTTTT.

This clone was detected a few times. The J gene is TRBJ1-3, the V gene TRBV9; weak D call: TRBD1 (5 bases). Germline V gene data show CDR1 as SGDLS and CDR2 as YYNGEE. V was pared by 3 bases and J by 0 bases, with 10 bases between. The CDR3 runs to 15 residues. The CDR3 here is CASSADSHSGNTIYF. CDR3 nucleotides: TGTGCCAGCAGCGCCGACAGCCACTCTGGAAACACCATATATTTT. Using reference TRBV9 and TRBJ1-3 for the parts outside the CDR3, the full variable domain is DSGVTQTPKHLITATGQRVTLRCSPRSGDLSVYWYQQSLDQGLQFLIQYYNGEERAKGNILERFSAQQFPDLHSELNLSSLELGDSALYFCASSADSHSGNTIYFGEGSWLTVV.

This chain uses TRBV5-1 with TRBJ1-1, with D possibly matching TRBD1 (6 bases). CDR3 length: 14 residues. Trimming shortened V by 3 bases and J by 5 bases, and 14 bases separated the two germline ends. From germline, CDR1 is SGHRS and CDR2 YFSETQ. The CDR3 DNA sequence: TGCGCCAGCAGCTGGACAGCTTCATGGACTGAAGCTTTCTTT. Encoded protein: CASSWTASWTEAFF.

This chain uses TRBV29-1 with TRBJ2-7; D possibly corresponds to TRBD2 (6 bases). The CDR3 spans 14 residues. The germline V gene has CDR1 SQVTM and CDR2 ANQGSEA. The V gene lost 0 bases and the J gene lost 4 bases, with 13 bases spanning the gap. CDR3 in amino acids: CSVEEEGLSYEQYF. As DNA, the CDR3 is TGCAGCGTTGAAGAGGAGGGACTCAGTTACGAGCAGTACTTC.

The chain recombines TRBV5-6 with TRBJ1-1; D perhaps matches TRBD1 (6 bases). CDR1 is SGHDT, CDR2 YYEEEE, per germline. The CDR3 has 13 residues. Trimming removed 7 bases from V and 8 bases from J, with 18 bases in between. For the CDR3, the DNA is TGTGCCAGCGGCGGGTACTGGACAGACGAAGCTTTCTTT. The encoded protein is CASGGYWTDEAFF.

The rearrangement uses TRBV18 and TRBJ2-2, with a tentative D call TRBD1 (6 bases). This CDR3 has 13 residues. CDR1 is KGHSH and CDR2 is LQKENI in the germline V gene. V was pared by 4 bases and J by 6 bases, with 9 bases between. CDR3 in DNA: TGTGCCAGCTCACTCAGGGGTCCCGGGGAGCTGTTTTTT. Protein product: CASSLRGPGELFF.

V is TRBV12-3 or TRBV12-4 and J is TRBJ2-7; D gene unclear. V lost 3 bases and J 6 bases, leaving 12 bases between the germline ends. The CDR3 covers 13 residues. In nucleotides, the CDR3 is TGTGCCAGCAGTTTCCGACTGCTTACCGAGCAGTACTTC. Protein sequence: CASSFRLLTEQYF.

The chain carries TRBV7-8 and TRBJ1-3, with 8 nucleotides matching TRBD1. J gave up 4 bases and V 3 bases, and 5 bases lay outside the gene matches. In germline, CDR1 is SGHVS, CDR2 FQNEAQ. This CDR3 spans 15 amino acids. DNA of the CDR3: TGTGCCAGCAGCTTTCAGGGGGCAGTCGGAAACACCATATATTTT. It codes for CASSFQGAVGNTIYF.

The gene calls are TRBV7-6 and TRBJ1-1, with TRBD1 matching 7 bases. The CDR3 sequence is 15 residues long. V lost 5 bases, J lost 4 bases, and 10 bases stayed unmatched. The germline V gene has CDR1 SGHVS and CDR2 FNYEAQ. The CDR3 DNA reads TGTGCCAGCAGCCTCCTGACAGGGTCGTTCACTGAAGCTTTCTTT. This gives the protein CASSLLTGSFTEAFF.